This T cell receptor (beta chain) was obtained from a study of technical replicates of blood from a few donors. Generated by immunoSEQ multiplex PCR, the TCRdb table keeps only in-frame clones and is missing some. The data show around 60,000 clones, approximately 86% seen once. V lost 0 bases and J lost 1; bases outside the gene matches: 5. The CDR3 is 17 residues long. In germline, CDR1 is LNHNV, CDR2 YYDKDF (reference sequence). The sequence derives from a human donor in good health. Some clones in this sample may be carry-over from other donors' samples. The chain couples TRBV15 to TRBJ2-1, with TRBD2 matching over 8 bases. Sequencing was carried out using PBMCs. The CDR3 loop reads CATSRDREGWSYNEQFF. CDR3 DNA: TGTGCCACCAGCAGAGACCGGGAGGGATGGTCCTACAATGAGCAGTTCTTC.